A selection of T cell receptor beta chains follows, all from one sample in a study of shared clonotypes between healthy human individuals. The repertoire was sequenced with immunoSEQ multiplex PCR; TCRdb's copy has only in-frame clones and lacks some. The sample lists about 2.5 million clones, about 90% occurring once. The specimen sequenced was naive CD4+ T cells from PBMCs. These receptors were taken from a man between 18 and 29 years old in good health. Some clones in this sample may be carry-over from other donors' samples. Both conserved end residues are part of each CDR3. The order of the fields is D gene, V gene, J gene, clone size, CDR3 DNA, CDR3 protein. D genes are given only for firm matches. For some rows the clone size is stated as once, few or many, or as a class when expanded; others skip it.

NA	TRBV9	TRBJ1-1	NA	TGTGCCAGCAGCCCGGGTGGAGGGAACACTGAAGCTTTCTTT	CASSPGGGNTEAFF
NA	TRBV6-5	TRBJ2-3	NA	TGTGCCAGCAGCCCAAGGAATGGTGATACGCAGTATTTT	CASSPRNGDTQYF
NA	TRBV7-2	TRBJ2-3	NA	TGTGCCAGCAGCTTCGGGTCCACAGATACGCAGTATTTT	CASSFGSTDTQYF
NA	TRBV5-1	TRBJ2-3	once	TGCGCCAGCAGCTTCGGGCAGACCACAGATACGCAGTATTTT	CASSFGQTTDTQYF
TRBD1	TRBV19	TRBJ1-5	NA	TGTGCCAGTAGTATGTCACAGGGGGTGCCGAGCAATCAGCCCCAGCATTTT	CASSMSQGVPSNQPQHF
TRBD2	TRBV7-3	TRBJ2-7	NA	TGTGCCAGCAGCCCCGGCGGGACTAGCTACGAGCAGTACTTC	CASSPGGTSYEQYF
NA	TRBV28	TRBJ2-1	NA	TGTGCCAGCAGTTTACCCCCTGCGGAAGCCCCGTTCTTC	CASSLPPAEAPFF
NA	TRBV27	TRBJ2-1	NA	TGTGCCAGCAGTCCCCAGGGGAACTACAATGAGCAGTTCTTC	CASSPQGNYNEQFF
TRBD1	TRBV19	TRBJ2-7	NA	TGTGCCAGTAGTACTCGATCTCCGGGACAGTTCTCCTACGAGCAGTACTTC	CASSTRSPGQFSYEQYF
NA	TRBV4-3	TRBJ2-5	NA	TGCGCCAGCAGCCAGGGGGTGCCGTCCGGCCCGGGGACCCAGTACTTC	CASSQGVPSGPGTQYF
NA	TRBV5-4	TRBJ1-1	NA	TGTGCCAGCAGCTTGGTTCGGGGATTCAACACTGAAGCTTTCTTT	CASSLVRGFNTEAFF
TRBD2	TRBV5-1	TRBJ2-3	NA	TGCGCCAGCAGCTTCGACGGGAGGTTGGGCACAGATACGCAGTATTTT	CASSFDGRLGTDTQYF
NA	TRBV28	TRBJ1-2	NA	TGTGCCAGTAATCTAGCTAACTATGGCTACACCTTC	CASNLANYGYTF
TRBD1	TRBV28	TRBJ1-5	NA	TGTGCCACCAGACAGGGAGGGTTCAATCAGCCCCAGCATTTT	CATRQGGFNQPQHF
TRBD1	TRBV9	TRBJ1-3	NA	TGTGCCAGCAGCGTTGAAACAGGGGGGGTAGGAAACACCATATATTTT	CASSVETGGVGNTIYF
NA	TRBV28	TRBJ2-2	NA	TGTGCCAGCAGTTTTCCCAGGGCGGCCACCGGGGAGCTGTTTTTT	CASSFPRAATGELFF
NA	TRBV9	TRBJ1-2	NA	TGTGCCAGCAGCGTATCCGGGACGGTGGAGGGCTACACCTTC	CASSVSGTVEGYTF
NA	TRBV19	TRBJ2-3	NA	TGTGCCAGTAGTATCGGGGCAGCCACAGATACGCAGTATTTT	CASSIGAATDTQYF
NA	TRBV7-2	TRBJ2-5	NA	TGTGCCAGCAGCTTAGCATCCCCCAAGACCCAGTACTTC	CASSLASPKTQYF
NA	TRBV9	TRBJ2-6	NA	TGTGCCAGCAGCCCTCAGACCGAATTTAGGGCCAACGTCCTGACTTTC	CASSPQTEFRANVLTF
NA	TRBV28	TRBJ1-3	NA	TGTGCCAGCAGGCCACTTAGGGGAAACACCATATATTTT	CASRPLRGNTIYF
NA	TRBV2	TRBJ2-7	NA	TGTGCCAGCGTCTTGGCCTACGAGCAGTACTTC	CASVLAYEQYF
NA	TRBV20-1	TRBJ2-3	NA	TGCAGTGCTCTTAAGTTGAATACGCAGTATTTT	CSALKLNTQYF
TRBD2	TRBV30	TRBJ2-5	once	TGTGCCTGGACCGCAACCGGGACTAGCGGCTCTCAGACCCAGTACTTC	CAWTATGTSGSQTQYF
NA	TRBV30	TRBJ1-2	NA	TGTGCCTGGAGTGTAAGCAGGACAGTGCATGGCTACACCTTC	CAWSVSRTVHGYTF
TRBD2	TRBV5-4	TRBJ2-3	NA	TGTGCCAGCAGCTTGGCAGTCGGGAGGGCAGATACGCAGTATTTT	CASSLAVGRADTQYF
NA	TRBV5-4	TRBJ2-1	NA	TGTGCCAGCAGCCCAGCAGGGAGGTCGGGTTACAATGAGCAGTTCTTC	CASSPAGRSGYNEQFF
TRBD2	TRBV9	TRBJ2-7	NA	TGTGCCAGCAGCGTAGCTAGCGGGCGAATCTACGAGCAGTACTTC	CASSVASGRIYEQYF
NA	TRBV5-1	TRBJ1-3	NA	TGCGCCAGCAGCTTACCGGGCTCTGGAAACACCATATATTTT	CASSLPGSGNTIYF
NA	TRBV2	TRBJ2-2	NA	TGTGCCAGCAGTGATCAAGCCGGGGAGCTGTTTTTT	CASSDQAGELFF
NA	TRBV6-5	TRBJ2-7	NA	TGTGCCAGCAGTTCCCTCCCGGCCAGGCGGGGCTACGAGCAGTACTTC	CASSSLPARRGYEQYF
NA	TRBV6-1	TRBJ1-5	NA	TGTGCCAGCAGTGAGGACTATAGCAATCAGCCCCAGCATTTT	CASSEDYSNQPQHF
NA	TRBV7-8	TRBJ1-2	NA	TGTGCCAGCAGCCCTCGGGGGGTTTACTATGGCTACACCTTC	CASSPRGVYYGYTF
NA	TRBV28	TRBJ1-5	NA	TGTGCCAGCAGTTTTGCCGGACCCCAGCCCCAGCATTTT	CASSFAGPQPQHF
NA	TRBV2	TRBJ1-2	NA	TGTGCCAGCAGTACCGCTCGGGGGGGGGTGCATGGCTACACCTTC	CASSTARGGVHGYTF
TRBD1	TRBV5-1	TRBJ2-7	NA	TGCGCCAGCAGCCCCGGGGACAGGCGGTACGAGCAGTACTTC	CASSPGDRRYEQYF
TRBD1	TRBV5-4	TRBJ2-4	NA	TGTGCCAGCAGCGCCCCTCGACAGGGGATAGCCAAAAACATTCAGTACTTC	CASSAPRQGIAKNIQYF
NA	TRBV5-1	TRBJ2-2	NA	TGCGCCAGCAGCCTGGATCCGGGCAGATACACCGGGGAGCTGTTTTTT	CASSLDPGRYTGELFF
NA	TRBV5-1	TRBJ2-5	once	TGCGCCAGCAGCTTGAGTCTAGACCCAGAGACCCAGTACTTC	CASSLSLDPETQYF
NA	TRBV7-2	TRBJ2-7	NA	TGTGCCAGCAGCTTAGCGAGTCCTGTCTACGAGCAGTACTTC	CASSLASPVYEQYF
NA	TRBV28	TRBJ2-7	NA	TGTGCCAGCAGCCCTTACTCCTACGAGCAGTACTTC	CASSPYSYEQYF
NA	TRBV30	TRBJ1-1	NA	TGTGCGGTATACAGGGTTGGGGTTTTCGCGGAGTGGGCTTTCTTT	CAVYRVGVFAEWAFF
TRBD2	TRBV5-1	TRBJ2-2	NA	TGCGCCAGCAGCCCCCCCCTAGCGGGAGGAATCACCGGGGAGCTGTTTTTT	CASSPPLAGGITGELFF
NA	TRBV6-1	TRBJ2-5	once	TGTGCCAGCAGTGAAGCGCTCCGGGGACTCAGGCAGACCCAGTACTTC	CASSEALRGLRQTQYF
NA	TRBV5-1	TRBJ2-5	NA	TGCGCCAGCAGCTTGGCGGCAACCGAAGAGACCCAGTACTTC	CASSLAATEETQYF
NA	TRBV11-1	TRBJ2-5	NA	TGTGCCAGCAGCTCACGGGGCCTAGGGGAGACCCAGTACTTC	CASSSRGLGETQYF
NA	TRBV28	TRBJ2-7	NA	TGTGCCAGCAGTTTATACGGCTACGAGCAGTACTTC	CASSLYGYEQYF
TRBD2	TRBV19	TRBJ2-7	NA	TGTGCCAGTACCTCAACCGGGACTAGCGGGGCCTACGAGCAGTACTTC	CASTSTGTSGAYEQYF